A selection of T cell receptor beta chains follows, all from one sample in a study of blood T cell repertoires in COVID-19. TCRdb's table, derived via immunoSEQ multiplex PCR, lists solely in-frame clones and lacks some. The sample includes about 78,000 clones, approximately 86% of them seen just once. Sequenced sample: peripheral blood. The receptors were gathered from a woman aged 60-75 years with acute or convalescent COVID-19. Each CDR3 is given with its conserved first and last residue. The order of the fields is D gene, J gene, V gene, clone size, CDR3 protein, CDR3 DNA. The D gene is left open where the match is weak. A row's size may be missing; if present it is once, few, many or a size class.

D: TRBD1
J: TRBJ2-3
V: TRBV5-5
size: .
CDR3: CASRTGGAETDTQYF
DNA: TGTGCCAGCAGGACAGGGGGCGCAGAAACAGATACGCAGTATTTT

D: .
J: TRBJ2-3
V: TRBV4-2
size: .
CDR3: CASSQEQVKDTQYF
DNA: TGTGCCAGCAGCCAAGAACAGGTGAAAGATACGCAGTATTTT

D: .
J: TRBJ2-3
V: TRBV7-2
size: .
CDR3: CASRRPPARAQYF
DNA: TGTGCCAGCAGACGCCCCCCAGCGAGAGCGCAGTATTTT

D: TRBD1
J: TRBJ1-1
V: TRBV10-3
size: .
CDR3: CAINTGTGRTEAFF
DNA: TGTGCCATCAACACCGGGACAGGGAGGACTGAAGCTTTCTTT

D: TRBD1
J: TRBJ2-3
V: TRBV4-3
size: once
CDR3: CASSRTGGSTDTQYF
DNA: TGCGCCAGCAGCCGGACAGGGGGCTCCACGGATACGCAGTATTTT

D: TRBD2
J: TRBJ2-3
V: TRBV18
size: .
CDR3: CASSPVIAGGRDTQYF
DNA: TGTGCCAGCTCACCAGTTATAGCGGGAGGGCGAGATACGCAGTATTTT

D: .
J: TRBJ2-5
V: TRBV18
size: .
CDR3: CASSPPTLQETQYF
DNA: TGTGCCAGCTCACCACCGACTCTCCAAGAGACCCAGTACTTC

D: TRBD1
J: TRBJ2-2
V: TRBV6-1
size: .
CDR3: CASSEGTGFTGELFF
DNA: TGTGCCAGCAGTGAAGGGACAGGGTTCACCGGGGAGCTGTTTTTT

D: .
J: TRBJ1-3
V: TRBV12-3/TRBV12-4
size: .
CDR3: CASTTLSGNTIYF
DNA: TGTGCCAGCACCACTTTATCTGGAAACACCATATATTTT

D: TRBD1
J: TRBJ1-2
V: TRBV5-1
size: .
CDR3: CASSLRQGDSGYTF
DNA: TGCGCCAGCAGCTTGAGGCAGGGGGATAGTGGCTACACCTTC

D: .
J: TRBJ2-1
V: TRBV5-1
size: once
CDR3: CASRVGRADNEQFF
DNA: TGCGCCAGCAGGGTCGGGCGGGCGGACAATGAGCAGTTCTTC

D: TRBD1
J: TRBJ2-7
V: TRBV25-1
size: once
CDR3: CASSDSPDRGHEQYF
DNA: TGTGCCAGCAGTGACTCCCCGGACAGGGGCCACGAGCAGTACTTC

D: .
J: TRBJ2-7
V: TRBV18
size: once
CDR3: CASSLRTGDEQYF
DNA: TGTGCCAGCTCTTTGAGGACGGGGGACGAGCAGTACTTC

D: TRBD1
J: TRBJ1-5
V: TRBV28
size: .
CDR3: CASSMGQGKQPQHF
DNA: TGTGCCAGCAGCATGGGACAGGGTAAGCAGCCCCAGCATTTT

D: .
J: TRBJ2-3
V: TRBV3-1/TRBV3-2
size: .
CDR3: CASSHGGHTDTQYF
DNA: TGTGCCAGCAGCCACGGGGGTCACACAGATACGCAGTATTTT

D: .
J: TRBJ1-5
V: TRBV28
size: few
CDR3: CASSLRQSNQPQHF
DNA: TGTGCCAGCAGTTTACGACAATCCAATCAGCCCCAGCATTTT

D: TRBD2
J: TRBJ2-1
V: TRBV18
size: .
CDR3: CASSGTSGENEQFF
DNA: TGTGCCAGCTCAGGGACTAGCGGGGAGAATGAGCAGTTCTTC

D: TRBD1
J: TRBJ1-2
V: TRBV28
size: .
CDR3: CASTPSGQGVLGYTF
DNA: TGTGCCAGCACCCCCTCCGGACAGGGGGTTCTAGGCTACACCTTC

D: TRBD2
J: TRBJ2-7
V: TRBV7-3
size: .
CDR3: CASTLGGNHDYEQYF
DNA: TGTGCCAGCACCCTCGGGGGGAACCACGATTACGAGCAGTACTTC

D: .
J: TRBJ1-5
V: TRBV6-5
size: .
CDR3: CASSYSLDSNQPQHF
DNA: TGTGCCAGCAGTTACTCCTTGGACAGTAATCAGCCCCAGCATTTT

D: .
J: TRBJ1-1
V: TRBV7-9
size: .
CDR3: CASSFRELTEAFF
DNA: TGTGCCAGCAGCTTCCGAGAGTTAACTGAAGCTTTCTTT

D: TRBD2
J: TRBJ2-1
V: TRBV7-9
size: .
CDR3: CASSLASGRVDEQFF
DNA: TGTGCCAGCAGCTTAGCTAGCGGGAGGGTCGATGAGCAGTTCTTC

D: TRBD1
J: TRBJ2-1
V: TRBV6-4
size: .
CDR3: CASSDGSRGNKQFF
DNA: TGTGCCAGCAGTGACGGGAGCAGGGGGAATAAGCAGTTCTTC

D: TRBD1
J: TRBJ1-2
V: TRBV5-1
size: .
CDR3: CASSLEGGDGGYTF
DNA: TGCGCCAGCAGCTTGGAAGGGGGCGATGGTGGCTACACCTTC

D: .
J: TRBJ1-5
V: TRBV28
size: .
CDR3: CASSQGGGLQPQHF
DNA: TGTGCCAGCAGCCAGGGAGGGGGACTTCAGCCCCAGCATTTT

D: TRBD2
J: TRBJ2-1
V: TRBV5-4
size: .
CDR3: CASSSLAGGYDEQFF
DNA: TGTGCCAGCAGCTCGCTAGCGGGAGGGTATGATGAGCAGTTCTTC

D: .
J: TRBJ1-4
V: TRBV7-9
size: .
CDR3: CASSLGQQNEKLFF
DNA: TGTGCCAGCAGCTTAGGACAGCAAAATGAAAAACTGTTTTTT

D: .
J: TRBJ1-6
V: TRBV7-2
size: .
CDR3: CASSLADSPSSPLHF
DNA: TGTGCCAGCAGCTTAGCAGATAGCCCCTCTTCACCCCTCCACTTT

D: TRBD1
J: TRBJ2-7
V: TRBV27
size: .
CDR3: CASRRTGGNNEQYF
DNA: TGTGCCAGCAGGAGAACAGGGGGGAACAACGAGCAGTACTTC

D: TRBD2
J: TRBJ2-1
V: TRBV5-1
size: .
CDR3: CASSLQRGSYNEQFF
DNA: TGCGCCAGCAGCTTACAGCGGGGTTCCTACAATGAGCAGTTCTTC

D: .
J: TRBJ2-7
V: TRBV11-2
size: .
CDR3: CASSVTERSYEQYF
DNA: TGTGCCAGCAGCGTGACAGAAAGATCCTACGAGCAGTACTTC

D: TRBD1
J: TRBJ1-5
V: TRBV30
size: .
CDR3: CAWSPKDRGFNQPQHF
DNA: TGTGCCTGGAGTCCAAAGGACAGGGGGTTCAATCAGCCCCAGCATTTT

D: .
J: TRBJ1-2
V: TRBV28
size: .
CDR3: CASSLRVAGYTF
DNA: TGTGCCAGCAGTCTCAGGGTCGCTGGCTACACCTTC

D: .
J: TRBJ2-3
V: TRBV28
size: .
CDR3: CASSRGLSSSTDTQYF
DNA: TGTGCCAGCAGCCGGGGACTTTCTTCTAGCACAGATACGCAGTATTTT

D: TRBD2
J: TRBJ2-7
V: TRBV20-1
size: once
CDR3: CSASYAGGHDEQYF
DNA: TGCAGTGCTAGTTACGCGGGGGGGCACGACGAGCAGTACTTC

D: .
J: TRBJ1-1
V: TRBV4-3
size: .
CDR3: CASSQAFGENTEAFF
DNA: TGCGCCAGCAGCCAGGCCTTCGGGGAGAACACTGAAGCTTTCTTT

D: .
J: TRBJ2-3
V: TRBV4-3
size: once
CDR3: CASSQDRTYYTDTQYF
DNA: TGCGCCAGCAGCCAAGATCGTACGTACTACACAGATACGCAGTATTTT

D: .
J: TRBJ2-7
V: TRBV28
size: .
CDR3: CASSLGTFYEQYF
DNA: TGTGCCAGCAGCCTGGGGACATTCTACGAGCAGTACTTC

D: TRBD1
J: TRBJ1-2
V: TRBV4-1
size: .
CDR3: CASSQVPGQNYGYTF
DNA: TGCGCCAGCAGCCAAGTTCCGGGACAGAACTATGGCTACACCTTC

D: TRBD1
J: TRBJ1-5
V: TRBV28
size: .
CDR3: CASSAGTGSTQPQHF
DNA: TGTGCCAGCAGCGCCGGGACAGGGTCCACTCAGCCCCAGCATTTT

D: TRBD1
J: TRBJ1-2
V: TRBV7-8
size: .
CDR3: CASARDRGNYGYTF
DNA: TGTGCCAGCGCTCGGGACAGGGGGAACTATGGCTACACCTTC

D: .
J: TRBJ1-4
V: TRBV28
size: .
CDR3: CASTTLGGAGNEKLFF
DNA: TGTGCCAGCACCACTCTGGGGGGGGCTGGTAATGAAAAACTGTTTTTT

D: .
J: TRBJ2-3
V: TRBV5-1
size: .
CDR3: CASSSGTPDSDTQYF
DNA: TGCGCCAGCAGTTCCGGGACACCCGACTCAGATACGCAGTATTTT

D: TRBD1
J: TRBJ2-7
V: TRBV27
size: once
CDR3: CATKGQGSDEQYF
DNA: TGTGCCACCAAGGGACAGGGTAGCGACGAGCAGTACTTC

D: TRBD1
J: TRBJ1-2
V: TRBV19
size: .
CDR3: CASSRGDRTYGYTF
DNA: TGTGCCAGTAGTAGAGGGGACAGAACCTATGGCTACACCTTC

D: .
J: TRBJ2-2
V: TRBV6-2/TRBV6-3
size: .
CDR3: CASSPLPSAGTNTGELFF
DNA: TGTGCCAGCAGTCCCCTCCCCTCGGCGGGAACGAACACCGGGGAGCTGTTTTTT

D: TRBD1
J: TRBJ2-7
V: TRBV7-2
size: .
CDR3: CASSTGTGGGMASYEQYF
DNA: TGTGCCAGCAGCACCGGGACAGGGGGCGGAATGGCATCCTACGAGCAGTACTTC

D: TRBD1
J: TRBJ1-5
V: TRBV28
size: .
CDR3: CASSPTGGSQPQHF
DNA: TGTGCCAGCAGTCCGACAGGGGGCAGTCAGCCCCAGCATTTT

D: TRBD1
J: TRBJ1-4
V: TRBV7-2
size: .
CDR3: CASSPSLPGQRGEKLFF
DNA: TGTGCCAGCAGCCCTAGCTTACCGGGACAGAGAGGGGAAAAACTGTTTTTT

D: .
J: TRBJ2-7
V: TRBV9
size: once
CDR3: CASSPDYTDYEQYF
DNA: TGTGCCAGCAGCCCAGACTACACGGACTACGAGCAGTACTTC

D: TRBD1
J: TRBJ2-7
V: TRBV6-4
size: .
CDR3: CASKPTQGALEQYF
DNA: TGTGCCAGCAAGCCAACACAGGGGGCTCTTGAGCAGTACTTC

D: .
J: TRBJ1-4
V: TRBV19
size: .
CDR3: CATLPGGAHYGEKLFF
DNA: TGTGCCACCCTCCCAGGAGGGGCCCACTACGGTGAAAAACTGTTTTTT

D: TRBD1
J: TRBJ2-1
V: TRBV7-6
size: .
CDR3: CASSSWTGQPRDEQFF
DNA: TGTGCCAGCAGCTCCTGGACAGGGCAGCCTAGGGATGAGCAGTTCTTC

D: TRBD1
J: TRBJ2-7
V: TRBV6-2/TRBV6-3
size: .
CDR3: CASSYGGQGYEQYF
DNA: TGTGCCAGCAGTTACGGAGGACAGGGCTACGAGCAGTACTTC

D: .
J: TRBJ1-5
V: TRBV27
size: .
CDR3: CASSLTSGGREPQHF
DNA: TGTGCCAGCAGTTTAACGTCGGGGGGCAGGGAGCCCCAGCATTTT

D: .
J: TRBJ1-4
V: TRBV2
size: .
CDR3: CASHREGDEKLFF
DNA: TGTGCCAGCCACAGGGAGGGGGATGAAAAACTGTTTTTT

D: .
J: TRBJ2-3
V: TRBV7-2
size: .
CDR3: CASSKNRVIGTDTQYF
DNA: TGTGCCAGCAGCAAAAACAGGGTCATCGGCACAGATACGCAGTATTTT

D: TRBD1
J: TRBJ1-5
V: TRBV2
size: .
CDR3: CASSEGQASNQPQHF
DNA: TGTGCCAGCAGTGAGGGACAGGCTAGCAATCAGCCCCAGCATTTT